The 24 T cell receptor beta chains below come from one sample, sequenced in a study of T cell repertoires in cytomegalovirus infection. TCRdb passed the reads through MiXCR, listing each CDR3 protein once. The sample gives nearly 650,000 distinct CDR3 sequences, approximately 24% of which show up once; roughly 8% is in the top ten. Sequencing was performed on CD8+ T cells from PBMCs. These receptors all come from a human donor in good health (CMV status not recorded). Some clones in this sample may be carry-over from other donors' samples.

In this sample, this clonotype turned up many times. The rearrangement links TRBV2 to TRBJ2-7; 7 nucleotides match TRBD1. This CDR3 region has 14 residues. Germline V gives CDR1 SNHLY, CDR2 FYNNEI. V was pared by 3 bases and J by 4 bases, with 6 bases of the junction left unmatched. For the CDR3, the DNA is TGTGCCAGCAGTGACACAGGGGTGGGTTACGAGCAGTACTTC. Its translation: CASSDTGVGYEQYF.

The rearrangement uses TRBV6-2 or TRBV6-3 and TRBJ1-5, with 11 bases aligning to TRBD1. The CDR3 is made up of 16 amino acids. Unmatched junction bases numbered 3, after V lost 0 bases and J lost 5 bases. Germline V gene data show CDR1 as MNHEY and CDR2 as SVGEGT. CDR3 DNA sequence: TGTGCCAGCAGTTACTCGAGGACAGGGGGCGATCAGCCCCAGCATTTT. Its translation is CASSYSRTGGDQPQHF.

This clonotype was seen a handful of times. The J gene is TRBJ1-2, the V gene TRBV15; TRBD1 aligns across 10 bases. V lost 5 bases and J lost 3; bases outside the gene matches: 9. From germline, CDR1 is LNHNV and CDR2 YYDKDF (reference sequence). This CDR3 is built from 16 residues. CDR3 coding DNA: TGTGCCACCAGCCCTACCCCGGGACAGGGGTACTATGGCTACACCTTC. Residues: CATSPTPGQGYYGYTF. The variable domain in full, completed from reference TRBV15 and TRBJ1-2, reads DAMVIQNPRYQVTQFGKPVTLSCSQTLNHNVMYWYQQKSSQAPKLLFHYYDKDFNNEADTPDNFQSRRPNTSFCFLDIRSPGLGDTAMYLCATSPTPGQGYYGYTFGSGTRLTVV.

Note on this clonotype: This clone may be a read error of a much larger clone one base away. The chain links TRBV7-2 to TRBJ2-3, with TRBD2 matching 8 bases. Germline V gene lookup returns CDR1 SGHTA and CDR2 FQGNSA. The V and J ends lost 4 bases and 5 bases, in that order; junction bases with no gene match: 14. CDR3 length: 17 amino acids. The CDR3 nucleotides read TGTGCCAGCAGCTCAATCCCGGGGGGGCCTCCAGGAGATACGCAGTATTTT. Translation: CASSSIPGGPPGDTQYF.

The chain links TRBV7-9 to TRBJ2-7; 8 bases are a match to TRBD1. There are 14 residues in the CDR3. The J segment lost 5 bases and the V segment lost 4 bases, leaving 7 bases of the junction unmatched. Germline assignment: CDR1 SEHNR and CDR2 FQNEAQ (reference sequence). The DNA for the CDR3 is TGTGCCAGCAGCTCCAGGGACAGGATTCACGAGCAGTACGTC. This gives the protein CASSSRDRIHEQYV.

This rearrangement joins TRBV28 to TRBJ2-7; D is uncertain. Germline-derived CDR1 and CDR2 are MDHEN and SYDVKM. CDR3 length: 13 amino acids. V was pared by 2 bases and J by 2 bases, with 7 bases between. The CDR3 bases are TGTGCCAGCAGTTTACGGCTGACCTACGAGCAGTACGTC. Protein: CASSLRLTYEQYV.

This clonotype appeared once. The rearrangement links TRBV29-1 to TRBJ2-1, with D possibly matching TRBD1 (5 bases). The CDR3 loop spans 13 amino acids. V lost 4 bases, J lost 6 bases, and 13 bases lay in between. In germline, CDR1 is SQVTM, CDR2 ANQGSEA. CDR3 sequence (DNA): TGCAGCGTTGGCCCTCCAGGGTTCAATGAGCAGTTCTTC. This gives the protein CSVGPPGFNEQFF.

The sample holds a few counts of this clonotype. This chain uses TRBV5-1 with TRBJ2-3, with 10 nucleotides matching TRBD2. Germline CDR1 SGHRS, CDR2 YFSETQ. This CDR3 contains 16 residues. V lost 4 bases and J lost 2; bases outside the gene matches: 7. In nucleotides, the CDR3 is TGCGCCAGCAGCAGGGCTAGCGGGGGCCTCACAGATACGCAGTATTTT. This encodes CASSRASGGLTDTQYF. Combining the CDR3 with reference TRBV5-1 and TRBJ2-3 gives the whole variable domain KAGVTQTPRYLIKTRGQQVTLSCSPISGHRSVSWYQQTPGQGLQFLFEYFSETQRNKGNFPGRFSGRQFSNSRSEMNVSTLELGDSALYLCASSRASGGLTDTQYFGPGTRLTVL.

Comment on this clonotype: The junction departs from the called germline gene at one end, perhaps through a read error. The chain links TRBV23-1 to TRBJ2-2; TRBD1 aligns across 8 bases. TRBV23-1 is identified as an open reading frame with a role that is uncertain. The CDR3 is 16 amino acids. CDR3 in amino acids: CASRGRGRRYTGKLFF. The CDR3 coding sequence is TGCGCCAGCCGGGGCAGGGGGCGCAGGTACACCGGGAAGCTGTTTTTT.

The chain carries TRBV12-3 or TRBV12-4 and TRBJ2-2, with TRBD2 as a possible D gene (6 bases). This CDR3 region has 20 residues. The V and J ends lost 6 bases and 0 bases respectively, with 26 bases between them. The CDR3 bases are TGTGCCAGCAGCCCCGCCGGGAGCGCCGATCCCTACGCGAACACCGGGGAGCTGTTTTTT. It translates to CASSPAGSADPYANTGELFF.

The CDR3 is CASSPDGDLFRVAQYF. CDR3 coding DNA: TGTGCCAGCAGCCCGGACGGGGACCTGTTTAGAGTGGCCCAGTACTTC. The V gene is TRBV5-5, the J gene TRBJ2-5; the D call may be TRBD1 or TRBD2 (5 bases each). Per the germline V gene, CDR1 is SGHKS and CDR2 is YYEKEE (reference sequence). This CDR3 has 16 amino acids. The germline V and J ends were trimmed by 4 bases and 9 bases, with 25 bases remaining between them.

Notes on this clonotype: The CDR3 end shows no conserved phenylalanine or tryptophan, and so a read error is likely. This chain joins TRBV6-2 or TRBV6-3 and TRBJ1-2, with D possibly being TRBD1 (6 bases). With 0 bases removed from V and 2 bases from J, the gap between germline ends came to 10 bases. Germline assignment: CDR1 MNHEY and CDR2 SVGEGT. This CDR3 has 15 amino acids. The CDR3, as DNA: TGTGCCAGCAGTTACTCGAACAGGGACAACTATGGCTACACCTTG. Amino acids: CASSYSNRDNYGYTL.

CDR3 region: CASSRTGLNQPQHF. The CDR3 coding sequence is TGCGCCAGCAGTCGGACGGGACTCAATCAGCCCCAGCATTTT. The chain uses TRBV23-1 and TRBJ1-5; D might be TRBD1 (5 bases). Being an ORF, TRBV23-1 has a function that is uncertain. The V end was cut by 4 bases, the J end by 3 bases, with 10 bases between. There are 14 residues in the CDR3.

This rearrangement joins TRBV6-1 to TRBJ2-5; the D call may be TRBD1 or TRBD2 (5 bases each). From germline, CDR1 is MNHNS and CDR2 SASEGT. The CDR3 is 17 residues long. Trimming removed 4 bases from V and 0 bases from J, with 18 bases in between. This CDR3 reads CASSVPGLYEDQETQYF. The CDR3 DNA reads TGTGCCAGCAGTGTTCCGGGGCTTTATGAAGACCAAGAGACCCAGTACTTC.

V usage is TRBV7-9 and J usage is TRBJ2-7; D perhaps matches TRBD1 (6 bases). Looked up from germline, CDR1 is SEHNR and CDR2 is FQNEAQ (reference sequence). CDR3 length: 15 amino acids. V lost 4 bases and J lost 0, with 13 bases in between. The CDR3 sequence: CASSSGTTSSYEQYV. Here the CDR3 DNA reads TGTGCCAGCAGCTCCGGGACAACCAGCTCCTACGAGCAGTACGTC.

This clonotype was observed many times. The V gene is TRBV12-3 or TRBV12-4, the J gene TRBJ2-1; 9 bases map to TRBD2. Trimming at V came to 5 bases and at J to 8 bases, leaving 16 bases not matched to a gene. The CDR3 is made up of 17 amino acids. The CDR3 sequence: CASSPNGRGGPLDEQFF. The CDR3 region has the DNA TGTGCCAGCAGTCCCAATGGGCGGGGGGGCCCATTGGATGAGCAGTTCTTC.

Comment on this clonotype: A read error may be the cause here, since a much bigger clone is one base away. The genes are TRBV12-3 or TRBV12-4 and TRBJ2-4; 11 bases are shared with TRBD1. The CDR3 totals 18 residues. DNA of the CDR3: TGTGCCAACAGTTTGGGGACAGGGGGTCCTTTAGCCAAAAACATTCAGTACTTC. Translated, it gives CANSLGTGGPLAKNIQYF.

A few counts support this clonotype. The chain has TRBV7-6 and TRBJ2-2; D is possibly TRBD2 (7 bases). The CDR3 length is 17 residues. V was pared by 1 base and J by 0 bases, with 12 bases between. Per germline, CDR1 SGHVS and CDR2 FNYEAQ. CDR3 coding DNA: TGTGCCAGCAGCTTAGAGGCGGGGGCTCCGAACACCGGGGAGCTGTTTTTT. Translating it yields CASSLEAGAPNTGELFF.

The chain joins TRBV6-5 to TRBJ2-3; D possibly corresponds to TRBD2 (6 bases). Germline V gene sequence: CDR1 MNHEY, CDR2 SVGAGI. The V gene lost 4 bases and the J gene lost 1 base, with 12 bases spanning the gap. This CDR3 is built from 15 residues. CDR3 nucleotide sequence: TGTGCCAGCAGTTGGACTATTGGGGGCACAGATACGCAGTATTTT. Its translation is CASSWTIGGTDTQYF.

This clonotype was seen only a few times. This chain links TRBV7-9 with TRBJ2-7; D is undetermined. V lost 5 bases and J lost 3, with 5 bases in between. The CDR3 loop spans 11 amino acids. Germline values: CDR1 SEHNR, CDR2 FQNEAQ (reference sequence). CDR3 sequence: CASSTLYEQYF. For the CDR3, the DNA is TGTGCCAGCAGCACCCTCTACGAGCAGTACTTC.

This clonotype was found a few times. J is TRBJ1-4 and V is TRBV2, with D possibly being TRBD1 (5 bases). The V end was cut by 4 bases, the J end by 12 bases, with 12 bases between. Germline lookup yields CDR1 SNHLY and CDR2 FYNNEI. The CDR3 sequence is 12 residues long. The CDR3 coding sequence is TGTGCCAGCAGTGTTGGGGACGTGGAACTGTTTTTT. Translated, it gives CASSVGDVELFF.

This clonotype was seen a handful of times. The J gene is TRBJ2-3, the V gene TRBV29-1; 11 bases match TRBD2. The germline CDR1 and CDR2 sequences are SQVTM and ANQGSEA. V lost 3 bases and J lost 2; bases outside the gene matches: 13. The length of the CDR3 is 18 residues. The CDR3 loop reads CSVEGIAGGPFPTDTQYF. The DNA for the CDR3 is TGCAGCGTTGAGGGTATAGCGGGGGGGCCTTTCCCCACAGATACGCAGTATTTT.

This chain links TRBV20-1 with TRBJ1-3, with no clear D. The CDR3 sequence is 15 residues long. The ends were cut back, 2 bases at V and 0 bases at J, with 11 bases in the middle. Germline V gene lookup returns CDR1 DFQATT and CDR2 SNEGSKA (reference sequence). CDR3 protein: CSARLPGDSGNTIYF. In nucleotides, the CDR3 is TGCAGTGCTAGACTACCGGGTGACTCTGGAAACACCATATATTTT.

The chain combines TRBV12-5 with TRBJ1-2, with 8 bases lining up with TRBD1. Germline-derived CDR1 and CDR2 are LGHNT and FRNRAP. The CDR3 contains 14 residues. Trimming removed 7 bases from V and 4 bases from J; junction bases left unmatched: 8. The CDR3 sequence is CASEGQGAVYGYTF. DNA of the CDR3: TGTGCTAGTGAGGGGCAGGGGGCTGTCTATGGCTACACCTTC.